This TCR beta chain is drawn from a study of response to subunit inactivated influenza vaccine. Study conclusions and caveats: Authors suggested that a seasonal influenza vaccination recruits few new T cells each time.

TCRdb ran MiXCR on the RT-PCR reads and lists one entry per CDR3 protein. Of about 520,000 distinct CDR3 sequences listed, roughly 27% are singletons. On this clonotype itself: Its specificity is unknown.

This CDR3 comprises 13 residues. The germline V gene has CDR1 MGHRA and CDR2 YSYEKL. V was cut by 2 bases and J by 6 bases, with 11 bases left in between. The chain joins TRBV4-1 to TRBJ2-7, with a possible D match to TRBD1 (5 bases). This specimen was CD4+ T cells sorted from PBMCs, taken less than 6 days after vaccination. The sequence came from a man aged 45-65 years who received an inactivated influenza vaccine. The CDR3 spells CASSQSRTSEQYF. In DNA, the CDR3 is TGCGCCAGCAGCCAATCCCGGACATCCGAGCAGTACTTC.